The table lists the clone carrying this T cell receptor (beta chain) with a few counts. Between the trimmed V and J ends, which lost 4 bases and 6 bases, there was a span of 8 bases. Germline CDR1 is KGHDR and CDR2 is SFDVKD. The CDR3 contains 12 residues. A second 7 to 11 cycle PCR used barcoded and J-beta primers. Each CDR3 protein gets one entry after TCRdb re-called the 5' RACE reads with MiXCR. Of approximately 490,000 distinct CDR3 sequences listed, approximately 25% were seen once; the top ten hold around 10%. The record originates from a study of blood T cells in healthy people across ages. This sample was shared with a second study, whose subject was T cells of mothers and their children.

This sequence joins TRBV24-1 and TRBJ1-1, with unresolved D. The TCR originated in a boy younger than 18 in good health. Sequencing input: blood. The CDR3 DNA sequence: TGTGCCACCAGTGACTGGAGGGCTGAAGCTTTCTTT. Protein: CATSDWRAEAFF.